Listed below are T cell receptor beta chains from one sample, sequenced in a study of tissue T cells after allogeneic stem cell transplantation. Sequencing used immunoSEQ multiplex PCR; TCRdb keeps in-frame clones, though not all of them. Found here are about 26,000 clones, 75% to 95% of them singletons; the top ten hold more than 1.5%. The material was blood, obtained before transplantation. These receptors were obtained from a male donor older than 55 who later had graft-versus-host disease after an allogeneic stem cell transplant. CDR3s leave out the opening cysteine and the closing phenylalanine or tryptophan. A D gene is named only where the DNA matches it firmly.

v_call,d_call,cdr3_aa
TRBV30,.,AWSVGDSRNQPQH
TRBV27,.,ASSAHTQGPSGYT
TRBV20-1,.,SASYGSMVDTQY
TRBV7-9,TRBD1,ASSSRDRGRYEQY
TRBV10-3,TRBD1,AISEYPPTGERRTGELF
TRBV6-6,.,ASSYGQPYQETQY
TRBV11-2,.,ASSLDRGWEGYT
TRBV4-2,.,ASSSPGLIGTDNEQF
TRBV7-2,.,ASSLLETQY
TRBV6-2/TRBV6-3,.,ASSYRPTRILTYEQY
TRBV7-2,TRBD1,ASSPGTGHDTQY
TRBV28,.,ASSLLSYGYT
TRBV7-2,TRBD2,ASSLMPGGETQY
TRBV15,TRBD1,ATSIGTDPDNEQF
TRBV5-4,.,ASSLSGGYEQY